Below, one T cell receptor beta chain is given with its context. This CDR3 has 12 amino acids. The trim removed 5 bases at V and 14 bases at J, leaving 6 bases unmatched. Using immunoSEQ multiplex PCR, the repertoire was profiled, and TCRdb retains in-frame clones only, with some absent. The sample shows some 150,000 clones, over 75% of them seen only once. The entry originates in a study of blood T cell repertoires in COVID-19. This chain links TRBV12-3 or TRBV12-4 with TRBJ2-1; the match to TRBD2 covers 10 bases. Sequencing used peripheral blood. This receptor was taken from a woman between 45 and 60 years old with acute or convalescent COVID-19. Here the CDR3 DNA reads TGTGCCAGCAGTAACCTAGCGGGGGAGGAGTTCTTC. Residues: CASSNLAGEEFF.